This T cell receptor beta chain was identified during a study of blood T cells in healthy people across ages. PCR was performed a second time for roughly 7 to 12 cycles using a sample-barcoded 5' primer and a J-beta primer mix. One entry per CDR3 protein results from TCRdb running MiXCR on the 5' RACE reads. Here the sample spans roughly 1.5 million distinct CDR3 sequences, less than 45% being singletons. The sample holds a few counts of this clonotype. Samples each yielded at least 5.5 micrograms of total RNA. The clonotype was recovered from a woman aged 18 to 35 in good health. Sequenced input: blood.

The CDR3 region is CSVAPKTGAYEQYF. CDR3 DNA sequence: TGCAGCGTTGCTCCTAAAACGGGGGCCTACGAGCAGTACTTC. V is TRBV29-1 and J is TRBJ2-7; TRBD2 might be the D (6 bases). Looked up from germline, CDR1 is SQVTM and CDR2 is ANQGSEA. The length of the CDR3 is 14 residues. V lost 4 bases and J lost 2, with 15 bases in between.